The clone carrying this T cell receptor beta chain was seen just once. The germline gives CDR1 KGHSH, CDR2 LQKENI. This CDR3 comprises 12 residues. V was clipped by 8 bases and J by 4 bases, with 10 bases between them. The source of the sample is a study of long-term antiretroviral therapy in people with HIV. Researchers report immunoSEQ v3.0 was run at survey level. Sequencing aimed at 40,000-50,000 T-cell genomes per sample. The data were produced by immunoSEQ multiplex PCR, yet TCRdb's version contains in-frame clones alone and is incomplete. The sample lists tens of thousands of clones, around 83% occurring once.

The sample here was unsorted PBMCs, taken 0.4 years after starting antiretroviral therapy. This TCR was sampled from a man in his forties or fifties with HIV. This chain uses TRBV18 with TRBJ2-3; a weak D match, TRBD2 (6 bases). CDR3 DNA sequence: TGTGCCAGCGGCGGGACGGCAGATACGCAGTATTTT. It specifies CASGGTADTQYF.